What follows describes a single T cell receptor beta chain. The trim removed 5 bases at V and 5 bases at J, leaving 4 bases unmatched. Germline values: CDR1 SGHRS, CDR2 YFSETQ. The CDR3 sequence is 13 residues long. How the authors handled the data: Scientists estimated how many nucleated cells there were by amplifying reference gene primers. Clones were sequenced by immunoSEQ multiplex PCR, and TCRdb holds only the in-frame ones, with some missing. V and J calls and clone size come straight from that table; D and trimming were deduced from the DNA. The sample records under 200,000 clones, over 80% being singletons. The data were obtained in a study of blood T cell repertoires in COVID-19. Turning to the study itself: Nucleic acid was either cDNA or gDNA, and it came from T cells, B-cell-depleted T cells, or PBMCs.

This TCR was sampled from a woman in her 40s with acute or convalescent COVID-19. The rearrangement uses TRBV5-1 and TRBJ2-7; 10 positions match TRBD2. Material: peripheral blood. CDR3: CASRSSGSNEQYF. CDR3 sequence (DNA): TGCGCCAGCAGGTCTAGCGGGAGCAACGAGCAGTACTTC.